This T cell receptor beta chain was captured by sequencing in a study of CD8 T cells in ankylosing spondylitis (dated by TCRdb to the late 2010s). Notes on the research overall: The study profiled T cell receptor beta repertoires in healthy donors and ankylosing spondylitis patients to find disease-linked TCR variants. The whole study cohort included some 100 healthy donors and 20 to 25 ankylosing spondylitis patients. Samples of peripheral blood were taken, and for ankylosing spondylitis patients, synovial fluid was collected as well.

This clonotype appeared a few times. This clone's antigen is unknown. The input lacks base qualities; no much larger clone sits a single base away. Sequences SQVTM (CDR1) and ANQGSEA (CDR2) are obtained from the germline V gene. The CDR3 sequence holds 15 residues, the cysteine and phenylalanine included. The read is trimmed to its CDR3 DNA, 45 bases read in frame from base 1. Unmatched junction bases come to 6, with V trimmed by 3 bases and J by 3 bases. TCRdb records Illumina HiSeq 2500 as the sequencer. Quantitative 5'-RACE with molecular barcodes was used to prepare TCR beta libraries. The authors' pipeline ran thus. Disease-linked TCR variants were identified with a new computational method built on a probabilistic model of VDJ rearrangement. TCRdb reanalyzed the raw reads on its own, using fastp at Q25 for trimming and MiXCR for clone calling, and kept in-frame beta chains. Merged by CDR3 protein, the rows form single entries marked with the most common genes and DNA. The V and J calls and clone size are TCRdb's, not the authors'. The sample table shows some 200,000 distinct CDR3 sequences, and roughly 12% are seen once. The top ten constitute 15% to 20% of the sample.

What the authors observed across the whole study: Some motif variants were previously reported in synovial fluid and blood of reactive arthritis patients, suggesting common disease-initiation mechanisms. A CD8+ phenotype was shown by the disease-linked clones, which were found at relatively low frequencies in peripheral blood. The disease-linked clones were reported to be significantly enriched in matched synovial fluid samples from ankylosing spondylitis patients. A TCR beta motif made up of fewer than 10 highly homologous amino acid variants appeared to be characteristic of blood from ankylosing spondylitis patients.

The sequence was collected from a male donor with ankylosing spondylitis or in good health (not recorded which). The sequence links TRBV29-1 to TRBJ2-3; the junction holds 10 bases that match TRBD2. Input material: blood, either unsorted or a sorted T cell fraction (not recorded which). The CDR3 protein is CSVEASGSRTDTQYF. The sequenced DNA is TGCAGCGTTGAGGCTAGCGGGAGTCGGACAGATACGCAGTATTTT.